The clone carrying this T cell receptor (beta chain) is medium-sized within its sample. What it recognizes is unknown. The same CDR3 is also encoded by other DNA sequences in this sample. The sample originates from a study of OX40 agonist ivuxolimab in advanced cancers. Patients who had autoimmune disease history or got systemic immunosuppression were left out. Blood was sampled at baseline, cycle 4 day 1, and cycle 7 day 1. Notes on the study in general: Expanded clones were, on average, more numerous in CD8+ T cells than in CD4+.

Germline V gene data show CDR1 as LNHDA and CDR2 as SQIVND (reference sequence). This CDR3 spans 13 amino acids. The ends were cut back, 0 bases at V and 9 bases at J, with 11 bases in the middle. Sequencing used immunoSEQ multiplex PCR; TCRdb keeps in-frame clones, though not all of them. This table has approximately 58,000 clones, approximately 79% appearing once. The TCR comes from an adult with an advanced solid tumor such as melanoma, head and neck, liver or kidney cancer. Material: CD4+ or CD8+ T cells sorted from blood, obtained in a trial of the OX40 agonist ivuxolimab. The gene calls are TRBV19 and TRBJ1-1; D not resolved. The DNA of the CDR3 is TGTGCCAGTAGTATAGATCTCGGGAGAAAAGCTTTCTTT. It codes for CASSIDLGRKAFF.